This TCR beta chain was recovered during a study of cytomegalovirus exposure and HLA in healthy donors. The PCR was carried out with 60 Vbeta primers and 13 Jbeta primers. Data came from immunoSEQ multiplex PCR; TCRdb stores just in-frame clones and leaves some out. The sample contains 120,000 or so clones, around three quarters of which appear only once. The sequencing input was PBMCs. This sequence originates from a woman in her 30s in good health and CMV-seronegative.

As DNA, the CDR3 is TGTGCCAGCAGTTTACCCAACAGCTATGGCTACACCTTC. It codes for CASSLPNSYGYTF. V usage is TRBV28 and J usage is TRBJ1-2, with D hard to call. This CDR3 has 13 residues. CDR1 MDHEN and CDR2 SYDVKM come from the germline V gene. The ends were cut back, 2 bases at V and 4 bases at J, with 8 bases in the middle.